Listed below are T cell receptor beta chains from one sample, sequenced in a study of T cells in Graves' hyperthyroidism and ophthalmopathy. In TCRdb, the multiplex PCR reads were re-called with MiXCR into one record per CDR3 protein. The repertoire holds about 480,000 distinct CDR3 sequences, with 13% to 15% as singletons. Sequenced material: blood. The receptors come from a woman younger than 35 with Graves' hyperthyroidism. CDR3s include the opening cysteine and the closing phenylalanine or tryptophan. The D gene is left open where the match is weak. A row's size may be missing; if present it is once, few, many or a size class.

>-|TRBJ1-1|TRBV6-1|many
TGTGCCAGCAAAGGAAACACTGAAGCTTTCTTT
CASKGNTEAFF
>TRBD1|TRBJ1-3|TRBV3-1|many
TGTGCCAGCAGCAACACAGGGGGTTACTCTGGAAACACCATATATTTT
CASSNTGGYSGNTIYF
>-|TRBJ1-1|TRBV7-3|-
TGTGCCAGCAGCTCTGGAACAGGGAAAGGGTCTGAAGCTTTCTTT
CASSSGTGKGSEAFF
>-|TRBJ2-1|TRBV12-3/TRBV12-4|many
TGTGCCAGCAGTTTCGATGGGGGTGAGCAGTTCTTC
CASSFDGGEQFF
>TRBD1|TRBJ1-6|TRBV25-1|-
TGTGCCAGCAGTGAATCCACAGGGGGCTCCTATAATTCACCCCTCCACTTT
CASSESTGGSYNSPLHF
>TRBD1|TRBJ2-5|TRBV5-8|many
TGTGCCAGCAGCTTGGTGGGGACAGTCCAAGAGACCCAGTACTTC
CASSLVGTVQETQYF
>-|TRBJ2-4|TRBV5-1|-
TGCGCCAGCAGTGCCGGGGGCTCCGTGAACATTCAGTACTTC
CASSAGGSVNIQYF
>TRBD2|TRBJ2-1|TRBV13|few
TGTGCCAGCAGCCCGAGGACTAGCGCGAAGGCGCACCAGTTCTTC
CASSPRTSAKAHQFF
>-|TRBJ2-1|TRBV24-1|many
TGTGCCGTATCCAAGGGCGACAATGAGCAGTTCTTC
CAVSKGDNEQFF
>-|TRBJ1-5|TRBV7-8|many
TGTGCCAGCAGCGGTGGACGGTTTGGAAATCAGCCCCAGCATTTT
CASSGGRFGNQPQHF
>-|TRBJ2-1|TRBV20-1|few
TGCAGTGCTAGAGACTGGGACGAACCTTACAATGAGCAGTTCTTC
CSARDWDEPYNEQFF
>-|TRBJ2-1|TRBV24-1|-
TGTGCCACCAGTGATTTGCGTAGTCAGGGTCGCTCCTACAATGAGCAGTTCTTC
CATSDLRSQGRSYNEQFF
>-|TRBJ2-5|TRBV6-2/TRBV6-3|many
TGTGCCAGCCATAAACGCCGGGGGCCAGAGACCCAGTACTTC
CASHKRRGPETQYF
>TRBD1|TRBJ2-1|TRBV14|-
TGTGCCAGCAGCCCAGACAGGGGCAGTGTGAGTTTCTACAATGAGCAGTTCTTC
CASSPDRGSVSFYNEQFF
>-|TRBJ1-3|TRBV6-1|many
TGTGCCACCCGCGGGCAGGGAAACACCATATATTTT
CATRGQGNTIYF
>TRBD2|TRBJ2-7|TRBV18|many
TGTGCCAGCTCACCAAAGGTTCTAGCGGGAGGCGAGCAGTACTTC
CASSPKVLAGGEQYF
>TRBD1|TRBJ1-1|TRBV12-3/TRBV12-4|few
TGTGCCAGCAGTTTATCAGGGGGAGTAGGGACTGAAGCTTTCTTT
CASSLSGGVGTEAFF
>-|TRBJ2-1|TRBV19|-
TGTGCCAGTAGTAGGTCCCCGAGACAGGCCCTCAGGGATGAGCAGTTCTTC
CASSRSPRQALRDEQFF
>TRBD2|TRBJ2-3|TRBV20-1|many
TGCAGTGCTCCTCTTACTAGCGGTTCTAGCACAGATACGCAGTATTTT
CSAPLTSGSSTDTQYF
>-|TRBJ2-2|TRBV2|-
TGTGCCAGCTACGTCTTCCAGGCCGGGACACTCACCGGGGAGCTGTTTTTT
CASYVFQAGTLTGELFF
>TRBD2|TRBJ2-1|TRBV2|many
TGTGCCAGCAGTGAAACTAGCGGGAGGGACAATGAGCAGTTCTTC
CASSETSGRDNEQFF
>TRBD1|TRBJ2-1|TRBV12-3/TRBV12-4|many
TGTGCCAGCAGTTTAGGTAGGACAGGAAGGGCGACGGGTCACGGGTACAATGAGCAGTTCTTC
CASSLGRTGRATGHGYNEQFF
>-|TRBJ2-1|TRBV20-1|many
TGCAGTGCTAGGCGTCCGGGACTCCGTAGCGATGAGCAGTTCTTC
CSARRPGLRSDEQFF
>-|TRBJ2-6|TRBV18|many
TGTGCCAGCTCACCTCTTTCGGACTCTGGGGCCAACGTCCTGACTTTC
CASSPLSDSGANVLTF
>-|TRBJ2-7|TRBV7-3|many
TGTGCCAGCAGTAGACAGTCAAGCTCCTACGAGCAGTACTTC
CASSRQSSSYEQYF
>TRBD1|TRBJ1-2|TRBV20-1|few
TGCAGTGCCCCCGGTTCGGGCGCTTCGGGACAGGGGGCGTTCGGCTACACCTTC
CSAPGSGASGQGAFGYTF
>-|TRBJ1-5|TRBV18|many
TGTGCCAGTCTCGGGAACCTGGGGGACCAGCCCCAGCATTTT
CASLGNLGDQPQHF
>-|TRBJ2-7|TRBV9|many
TGTGCCAGCAGCCCCCCGACACCTTCCTACGAGCAGTACTTC
CASSPPTPSYEQYF
>-|TRBJ1-4|TRBV6-1|-
TGTGCCAGCAGTGGGGGCAAGATTACAACTAATGAAAAACTGTTTTTT
CASSGGKITTNEKLFF
>-|TRBJ1-1|TRBV12-3/TRBV12-4|many
TGTGCCAGCAGTGCAAGGGCTTCCACTGAAGCTTTCTTT
CASSARASTEAFF
>-|TRBJ2-1|TRBV29-1|many
TGCAGCGTTGCCGCCCCTCGGACCTACAATGAGCAGTTCTTC
CSVAAPRTYNEQFF
>-|TRBJ2-2|TRBV7-2|-
TGTGCCAGCAGCTGGCCCACGGTCCACACCGGGGAGCTGTTTTTT
CASSWPTVHTGELFF
>TRBD1|TRBJ2-5|TRBV18|many
TGTGCCAGCTCACCCCCGACAGGGGGCGGAGAGACCCAGTACTTC
CASSPPTGGGETQYF
>-|TRBJ2-7|TRBV29-1|-
TGCAGCGTTCTGGAAGACTACTACGAGCAGTACTTC
CSVLEDYYEQYF
>TRBD1|TRBJ2-2|TRBV6-2/TRBV6-3|-
TGTGCCAGCAGTTTGGCCCCGGGACAGGCGAACACCGGGGAGCTGTTTTTT
CASSLAPGQANTGELFF
>-|TRBJ1-3|TRBV18|-
TGTGCCAGCTCACCGGGTCTGACTGGACATACTGGAAACACCATATATTTT
CASSPGLTGHTGNTIYF
>-|TRBJ2-2|TRBV18|many
TGTGCCAGCTCACCAGACAGCCTGAACACCGGGGAGCTGTTTTTT
CASSPDSLNTGELFF
>-|TRBJ2-3|TRBV27|many
TGTGCCAGCAGTTCTCTAGAAGGCGGCACAGATACGCAGTATTTT
CASSSLEGGTDTQYF
>TRBD2|TRBJ2-5|TRBV11-2|-
TGTGCCAGCAGCGTTAGAGGGGCCGGGACTAGCGGCGAGACCCAGTACTTC
CASSVRGAGTSGETQYF
>TRBD1|TRBJ2-4|TRBV11-2|many
TGTGCCAGCAGCTTAGATCGGGCAGGGGGCGGATACATTCAGTACTTC
CASSLDRAGGGYIQYF
>-|TRBJ2-1|TRBV5-1|-
TGCGCCAGCAGCTTGGAGGGACGCCACAATGAGCAGTTCTTC
CASSLEGRHNEQFF
>TRBD2|TRBJ2-5|TRBV7-9|few
TGTGCCAGCAGCTTCCTCAGCGGAGCGGGGCAAGAGACCCAGTACTTC
CASSFLSGAGQETQYF
>-|TRBJ2-7|TRBV12-3/TRBV12-4|many
TGTGCCAGCACCCCTCTCGCGGGAACAACCTACGAGCAGTACTTC
CASTPLAGTTYEQYF
>-|TRBJ1-5|TRBV6-1|-
TGTGCCAGCAGCCCGCCCCCGGGGCGAGGGGGTCAGCCCCAGCATTTT
CASSPPPGRGGQPQHF